Listed below are T cell receptor beta chains from one sample, sequenced in a study of Ad26.COV2.S vaccination and SARS-CoV-2 variants. The assay was immunoSEQ multiplex PCR, and TCRdb's table has in-frame clones only and misses some. The table shows fewer than 500,000 clones, with about nine tenths occurring only once. The sequences come from peripheral blood, collected in a trial of Ad26.COV2.S vaccine versus placebo. Every receptor here comes from a person aged 18 to 59 who received the Ad26.COV2.S COVID-19 vaccine or a placebo. The CDR3 runs from the conserved cysteine through the conserved F or W. Each record gives: CDR3 protein, J gene, V gene.

CASSQGSYEQYF | TRBJ2-7 | TRBV4-1
CASSRPGQGKNIQYF | TRBJ2-4 | TRBV2
CASSLTGGRARF | TRBJ1-4 | TRBV5-5
CASSSTTGPYNEQFF | TRBJ2-1 | TRBV7-8
CASSPESLDEQYF | TRBJ2-7 | TRBV5-1
CASSRLAYEQYF | TRBJ2-7 | TRBV12-3/TRBV12-4
CASSSLDYEQYF | TRBJ2-7 | TRBV7-9
CASSPTWSYNSPLHF | TRBJ1-6 | TRBV27
CASSLGGRGTDTQYF | TRBJ2-3 | TRBV27
CATSSLGPIAGTISSYNEQFF | TRBJ2-1 | TRBV15
CASSLAPTSSYEQYF | TRBJ2-7 | TRBV11-2
CATSDFARADTGELFF | TRBJ2-2 | TRBV24-1
CASSENRGNQPQHF | TRBJ1-5 | TRBV27
CASTPRWGTEAFF | TRBJ1-1 | TRBV5-4
CASRARDRGLYGYTF | TRBJ1-2 | TRBV6-5
CASSIGRLPFTGELFF | TRBJ2-2 | TRBV19
CASSSQVYEQYF | TRBJ2-7 | TRBV28
CASSFRLAGGQETQYF | TRBJ2-5 | TRBV9
CASSLNLKKRTYEQYF | TRBJ2-7 | TRBV28
CAWGAGGRDTQYF | TRBJ2-3 | TRBV30
CASSQGRDNSPLHF | TRBJ1-6 | TRBV14
CASSPDPPGYYEQYF | TRBJ2-7 | TRBV6-5
CASSLTGIGNSPLHF | TRBJ1-6 | TRBV28
CASSFQTVAKNIQYF | TRBJ2-4 | TRBV7-9